These 18 T cell receptor beta chains originate from one sample sequenced in a study of cytomegalovirus exposure and HLA in healthy donors. The PCR made use of 60 Vbeta and 13 Jbeta primers. Measured with immunoSEQ multiplex PCR; TCRdb has only the in-frame clones, and not every one. The sample carries around 200,000 clones, more than 80% recorded once. Specimen: PBMCs. Source of these receptors: a woman in her fifties or sixties in good health and CMV-seropositive.

The J gene is TRBJ2-6, the V gene TRBV6-1, with D possibly being TRBD1 (5 bases). V was trimmed by 6 bases and J by 2 bases, leaving 8 bases between them. The CDR3 extends over 14 amino acids. Germline V gives CDR1 MNHNS, CDR2 SASEGT. CDR3 nucleotide sequence: TGTGCCAGCAGAGGGGCCGCTGGGGCCAACGTCCTGACTTTC. Its translation: CASRGAAGANVLTF.

This chain uses TRBV5-1 with TRBJ2-5; D possibly corresponds to TRBD2 (6 bases). The CDR3 is 15 residues long. V was clipped by 4 bases and J by 3 bases, with 16 bases between them. CDR1 is SGHRS, CDR2 YFSETQ, per germline. The CDR3 region is CASSPRGDFEETQYF. The CDR3 bases are TGCGCCAGCAGCCCAAGAGGGGACTTTGAAGAGACCCAGTACTTC.

The chain combines TRBV21-1 with TRBJ2-7; no DNA check was done on the table's D call, TRBD1. TRBV21-1 represents a pseudogene. The CDR3 runs to 14 residues. CDR3 nucleotide sequence: TGTGCCAGCGTCGACAGGGAGAGGGGCTACGAGCAGTACTTC. It encodes CASVDRERGYEQYF.

The gene calls are TRBV5-1 and TRBJ2-1, with unresolved D. Germline V gives CDR1 SGHRS, CDR2 YFSETQ. V lost 5 bases, J lost 2 bases, and 11 bases lay in between. This CDR3 is 14 amino acids long. The CDR3 spells CASRADLPYNEQFF. DNA of the CDR3: TGCGCCAGCAGGGCGGATCTCCCCTACAATGAGCAGTTCTTC.

This clone appeared once. The genes are TRBV7-2 and TRBJ2-7; D gene ambiguous. V lost 6 bases and J 2 bases, leaving 11 bases between the germline ends. Germline values: CDR1 SGHTA, CDR2 FQGNSA. The CDR3 covers 13 residues. The DNA of the CDR3 is TGTGCCAGCAGTATCCAGTCGCCCTACGAGCAGTACTTC. This gives the protein CASSIQSPYEQYF.

This clone was found once. This chain's CDR3 is CASSTGVSTDTQYF. Written as DNA, the CDR3 is TGTGCCAGCAGCACCGGAGTAAGCACAGATACGCAGTATTTT. The chain links TRBV7-3 to TRBJ2-3; D not resolved. Looked up from germline, CDR1 is SGHTA and CDR2 is FQGTGA. V lost 5 bases to trimming and J lost 0 bases, with 9 bases between them. CDR3 length: 14 amino acids.

The V call is TRBV4-2, the J call TRBJ2-2; 15 nucleotides agree with TRBD2. The CDR3 has 19 amino acids. V lost 1 base and J lost 0; bases outside the gene matches: 3. The germline CDR1 and CDR2 sequences are LGHNA and YNFKEQ. The CDR3 DNA sequence: TGTGCCAGCAGCCAAGGGACTAGCGGGGGGGCCACGAACACCGGGGAGCTGTTTTTT. Protein sequence: CASSQGTSGGATNTGELFF.

The gene calls are TRBV5-4 and TRBJ2-5; possible D gene TRBD2, 6 bases. The V and J ends lost 7 bases and 11 bases respectively, with 21 bases between them. The CDR3 has 13 amino acids. From germline, CDR1 is SGHNT and CDR2 YYREEE (reference sequence). The CDR3 coding sequence is TGTGCCAGCGGCAGTGAACTAGCTGGGGAGCAGTACTTC. Protein product: CASGSELAGEQYF. Supplemented by reference TRBV5-4 and TRBJ2-5, the full variable domain reads ETGVTQSPTHLIKTRGQQVTLRCSSQSGHNTVSWYQQALGQGPQFIFQYYREEENGRGNFPPRFSGLQFPNYSSELNVNALELDDSALYLCASGSELAGEQYFGPGTRLLVL.

Note on this clone: One end of the junction does not line up with germline, which may come from a read error. The sample holds other DNA sequences that translate to the same CDR3. The rearrangement uses TRBV10-3 and TRBJ2-2; 8 bases are shared with TRBD2. This CDR3 has 13 amino acids. CDR1 ENHRY and CDR2 SYGVKD come from the germline V gene. The CDR3 reads CAISGGVGGELFF. CDR3 in DNA: TGTGCCATCAGCGGGGGGGTTGGCGGGGAGCTGTTCTTT.

This chain joins TRBV11-2 and TRBJ2-7, with D perhaps TRBD1 (6 bases). The germline V gene encodes CDR1 SGHAT and CDR2 FQNNGV. The CDR3 is made up of 16 amino acids. V lost 2 bases to trimming and J lost 0 bases, with 14 bases between them. The CDR3 DNA reads as TGTGCCAGCAGCTTACACCCACGGGACACCTCCTACGAGCAGTACTTC. It translates to CASSLHPRDTSYEQYF.

As concerns this clone: Mismatch with germline at one junction end may stem from a read error. CDR3 sequence reads: CSSSLLTGVHGGLFF. CDR3 nucleotide sequence: TGTTCCAGCAGCTTATTAACGGGGGTGCACGGGGGGCTGTTTTTT. V usage is TRBV7-9 and J usage is TRBJ2-2; tentatively, D is TRBD2 (6 bases). Germline loops: CDR1 SEHNR, CDR2 FQNEAQ (reference sequence). This CDR3 region has 15 residues.

The chain's CDR3 is CASGAGIEAFF. The DNA for the CDR3 is TGTGCCAGCGGTGCAGGGATCGAAGCTTTCTTT. The chain employs TRBV7-3 and TRBJ1-1, with D maybe TRBD1 (5 bases). V was trimmed by 8 bases and J by 8 bases, leaving 12 bases between them. The germline gives CDR1 SGHTA, CDR2 FQGTGA. This CDR3 comprises 11 residues.

The V call is TRBV6-5, the J call TRBJ2-3, with 9 bases fitting TRBD2. The V gene's germline CDR1 is MNHEY and CDR2 SVGAGI. The CDR3 has 15 amino acids. Losses at the gene ends were 6 bases for V and 0 bases for J; bases not matched to a gene: 4. The CDR3 protein is CASSRLAVSTDTQYF. CDR3 DNA sequence: TGTGCCAGCAGCCGACTAGCGGTTAGCACAGATACGCAGTATTTT.

There are a few counts of this clone. Different DNA sequences within this sample yield the same CDR3. V usage is TRBV7-9 and J usage is TRBJ1-4, with D unresolved. Trimming cost V 1 base and J 8 bases, with 14 bases left between them. The CDR3 spans 15 residues. The germline CDR1 and CDR2 sequences are SEHNR and FQNEAQ (reference sequence). CDR3 bases: TGTGCCAGCAGCTTAGGAGTGGGTGGAGACGAAAAACTGTTTTTT. Translation gives CASSLGVGGDEKLFF. The variable domain in full, with the rest retrieved from reference TRBV7-9 and TRBJ1-4, is DTGVSQNPRHKITKRGQNVTFRCDPISEHNRLYWYRQTLGQGPEFLTYFQNEAQLEKSRLLSDRFSAERPKGSFSTLEIQRTEQGDSAMYLCASSLGVGGDEKLFFGSGTQLSVL.

J is TRBJ2-1 and V is TRBV4-2; 10 nucleotides match TRBD1. The CDR3 sequence is 16 residues long. Germline trimming cut 3 bases from V and 4 bases from J; bases unmatched to any gene: 6. CDR1 and CDR2 (germline): LGHNA, YNFKEQ. Here the CDR3 reads CASSQVGQGTYNEQFF. The CDR3 DNA reads TGTGCCAGCAGCCAGGTGGGACAGGGGACATACAATGAGCAGTTCTTC.

In its sample, this clone was seen a few times. The rearrangement uses TRBV6-1 and TRBJ1-1, with D maybe TRBD1 (5 bases). From germline, CDR1 is MNHNS and CDR2 SASEGT. The CDR3 totals 13 residues. V was pared by 4 bases and J by 1 base, with 7 bases between. The CDR3 region is CASSVRENTEAFF. CDR3 coding DNA: TGTGCCAGCAGTGTCAGGGAGAACACTGAAGCTTTCTTT.

This chain connects TRBV5-8 to TRBJ2-5; 11 nucleotides align to TRBD2. Germline trimming cut 0 bases from V and 5 bases from J; bases unmatched to any gene: 3. Germline CDR1 reads SGHTS; CDR2 reads YDEGEE. The CDR3 has 15 residues. CDR3 coding DNA: TGTGCCAGCAGCTTGGGACTAGCGGGGTCTGAGACCCAGTACTTC. Translating it yields CASSLGLAGSETQYF.

This clone occurred once. The chain uses TRBV27 and TRBJ1-4; TRBD1 agrees at 10 bases. The CDR3 spans 14 residues. The trim removed 4 bases at V and 8 bases at J, leaving 4 bases unmatched. The germline gives CDR1 MNHEY, CDR2 SMNVEV (reference sequence). The CDR3 region is CASSSGQGREKLFF. In DNA form, the CDR3 reads TGTGCCAGCAGTTCGGGACAGGGGAGGGAAAAACTGTTTTTT.